This TCR beta chain was identified in a study of shared clonotypes between healthy human individuals. A word on this clone: Its antigen is not known.

Trimming pared 10 bases from V and 4 bases from J, leaving 17 bases between. The CDR3 is made up of 14 amino acids. CDR1 and CDR2 (germline): SNHLY, FYNNEI. Study observations and caveats: Rarefaction exposed incomplete sorted-subset sequencing despite large depth.

Naivety among CD8 cells was defined by CD45RO negativity and positive CCR7 selection, thereby excluding terminally differentiated effector memory CD45RA+ cells. TCRdb's table, derived via immunoSEQ multiplex PCR, lists solely in-frame clones and lacks some. The sample holds approximately 600,000 clones, roughly 95% seen once. The V call is TRBV2, the J call TRBJ2-1; tentative D call: TRBD1 (6 bases). The sequence was collected from a woman aged 25 to 39 in good health. The sequenced sample was naive CD8+ T cells sorted from blood. CDR3 amino acids: CANLGDTKYNEQFF. The CDR3 DNA reads as TGTGCCAACCTGGGGGACACGAAATACAATGAGCAGTTCTTC.